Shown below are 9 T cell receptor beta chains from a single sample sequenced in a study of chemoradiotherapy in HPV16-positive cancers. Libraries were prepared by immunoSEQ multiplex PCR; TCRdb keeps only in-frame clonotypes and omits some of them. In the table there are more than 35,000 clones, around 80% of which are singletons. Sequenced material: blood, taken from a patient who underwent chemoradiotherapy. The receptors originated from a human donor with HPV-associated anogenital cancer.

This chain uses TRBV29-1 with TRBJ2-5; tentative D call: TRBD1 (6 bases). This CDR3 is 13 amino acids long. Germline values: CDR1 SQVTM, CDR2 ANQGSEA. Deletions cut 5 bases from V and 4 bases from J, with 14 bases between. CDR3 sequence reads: CSVPGVGAETQYF. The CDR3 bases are TGCAGCGTTCCGGGCGTGGGGGCAGAGACCCAGTACTTC. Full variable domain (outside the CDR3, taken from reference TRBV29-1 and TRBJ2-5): SAVISQKPSRDICQRGTSLTIQCQVDSQVTMMFWYRQQPGQSLTLIATANQGSEATYESGFVIDKFPISRPNLTFSTLTVSNMSPEDSSIYLCSVPGVGAETQYFGPGTRLLVL.

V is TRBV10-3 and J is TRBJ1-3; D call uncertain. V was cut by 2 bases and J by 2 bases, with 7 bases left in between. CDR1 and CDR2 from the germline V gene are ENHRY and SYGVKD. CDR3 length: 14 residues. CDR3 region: CAISEVGTGNTIYF. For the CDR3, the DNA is TGTGCCATCAGTGAGGTCGGTACTGGAAACACCATATATTTT.

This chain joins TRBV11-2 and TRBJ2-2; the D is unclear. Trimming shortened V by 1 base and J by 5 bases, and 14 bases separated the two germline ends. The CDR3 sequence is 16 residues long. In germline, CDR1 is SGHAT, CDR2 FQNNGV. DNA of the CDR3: TGTGCCAGCAGCTTAGGTGCGGTTTGGGGAACCGGGGAGCTGTTTTTT. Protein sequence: CASSLGAVWGTGELFF.

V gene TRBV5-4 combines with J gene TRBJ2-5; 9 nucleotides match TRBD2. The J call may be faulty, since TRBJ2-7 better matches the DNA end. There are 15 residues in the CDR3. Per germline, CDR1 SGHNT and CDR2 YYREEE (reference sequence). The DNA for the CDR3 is TGTGCCAGCAGCATTCAGCGGGGGGTGTTGGACGAGCAGTACTTC. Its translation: CASSIQRGVLDEQYF.

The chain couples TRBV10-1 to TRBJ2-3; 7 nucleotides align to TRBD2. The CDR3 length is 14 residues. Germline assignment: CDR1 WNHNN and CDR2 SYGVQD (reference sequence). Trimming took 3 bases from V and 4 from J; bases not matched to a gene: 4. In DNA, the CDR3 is TGCGCCAGCAGTGAAGGACTAGTTTCAGATACGCAGTATTTT. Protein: CASSEGLVSDTQYF.

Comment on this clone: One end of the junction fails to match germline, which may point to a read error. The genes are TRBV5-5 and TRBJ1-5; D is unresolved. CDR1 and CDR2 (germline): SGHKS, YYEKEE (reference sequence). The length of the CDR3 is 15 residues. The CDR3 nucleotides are TGTGCCAGCAGCTTGGCCGGGTTTAGCGATCAGCCCCAGCATTTT. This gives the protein CASSLAGFSDQPQHF.

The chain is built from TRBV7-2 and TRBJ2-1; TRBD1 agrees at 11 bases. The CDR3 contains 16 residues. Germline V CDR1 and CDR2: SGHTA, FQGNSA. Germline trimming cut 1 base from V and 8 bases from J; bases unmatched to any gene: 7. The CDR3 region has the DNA TGTGCCAGCAGCTTAGAGGGTTGGGACAGGGGGTATGAGCAGTTCTTC. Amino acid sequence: CASSLEGWDRGYEQFF.

CDR3 in amino acids: CASGSNSDTQYF. The DNA of the CDR3 is TGTGCTAGTGGTAGTAATTCAGATACGCAGTATTTT. The gene calls are TRBV12-5 and TRBJ2-3; no clear D gene. From germline, CDR1 is LGHNT and CDR2 FRNRAP. This CDR3 spans 12 amino acids. Trimming shortened V by 5 bases and J by 4 bases, and 7 bases separated the two germline ends.

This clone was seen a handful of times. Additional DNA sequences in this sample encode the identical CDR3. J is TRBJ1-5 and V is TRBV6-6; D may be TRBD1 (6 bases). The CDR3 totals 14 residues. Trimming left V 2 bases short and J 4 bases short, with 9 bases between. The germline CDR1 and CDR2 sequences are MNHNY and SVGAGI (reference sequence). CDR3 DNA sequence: TGTGCCAGCAGTTACAGGGGGTCAAATCAGCCCCAGCATTTT. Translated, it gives CASSYRGSNQPQHF.